This T cell receptor (beta chain) appears in the sequencing data of a study of CD8+ T cells in alopecia areata. Investigators isolated RNA and reverse transcribed it into cDNA to act as the sequencing template. Profiled with immunoSEQ multiplex PCR; TCRdb holds only in-frame clones, not every one. The data hold 93,000 or so clones, with under 90% observed a single time. Trimming removed 0 bases from V and 7 bases from J, with 10 bases in between. This CDR3 spans 13 amino acids. Per the germline V gene, CDR1 is SQVTM and CDR2 is ANQGSEA. This clone was observed once. The sample's treatment: oral pan-JAK inhibitor, 5-10 mg twice daily.

The starting material was CD8+ T cells sorted from blood, obtained around week 31, from a patient treated with tofacitinib. The rearrangement uses TRBV29-1 and TRBJ1-5; D is unresolved. The clonotype comes from a human donor with alopecia areata. CDR3 DNA sequence: TGCAGCGTTGAAGAAGAAGGGAAACAGCCCCAGCATTTT. It is translated as CSVEEEGKQPQHF.